The subject of this entry is one T cell receptor beta chain. This specimen comes from a study of CD8 T cells in ankylosing spondylitis. This CDR3 spans 14 amino acids. Germline CDR1 reads ENHRY; CDR2 reads SYGVKD. Deletions cut 3 bases from V and 3 bases from J, with 11 bases between. TCR beta libraries were made by quantitative 5'-RACE with molecular barcodes. TCRdb analysed the 5' RACE reads with MiXCR anew, one entry per CDR3 protein. The data show about 130,000 distinct CDR3 sequences, with roughly 13% seen just once and about 3% held by the top ten. The chain is built from TRBV10-3 and TRBJ2-5, with D possibly being TRBD2 (5 bases). The clonotype was recovered from a female donor with ankylosing spondylitis or in good health (not recorded which). The sample taken for sequencing was blood, either unsorted or a sorted T cell fraction (not recorded which). CDR3 in DNA: TGTGCCATCAGTGACCGGGGTTCCAAAGAGACCCAGTACTTC. Encoded protein: CAISDRGSKETQYF.